Detailed here is one T cell receptor (beta chain). This sample is part of a study of T cells after yellow fever vaccination. TCRdb called the 5' RACE reads again in MiXCR, with one record for every CDR3 protein. This table has 450,000 to 550,000 distinct CDR3 sequences, less than 20% appearing once. The germline gives CDR1 ENHRY, CDR2 SYGVKD. This CDR3 has 13 residues. The germline V and J ends were trimmed by 5 bases and 1 base, with 7 bases remaining between them. The clonotype originates from a man aged 30-40 years who received the YFV17D yellow fever vaccine. The rearrangement uses TRBV10-3 and TRBJ2-3; D tentatively reads TRBD1 or TRBD2 (5 bases each). Sequenced material: PBMCs, taken 15 days after the yellow fever booster vaccination. CDR3 bases: TGTGCCATCAGTATGGGACGCACAGATACGCAGTATTTT. Amino acids: CAISMGRTDTQYF.